The present TCR beta chain was sequenced within a study of T-cell reconstitution after alpha-beta-depleted transplantation in children (dated by TCRdb to the mid-2010s). About the full investigation: Using TCR repertoire profiling, the study followed T-cell immune reconstitution in a quantitative way in children after TCRalphabeta/CD19-depleted allogeneic hematopoietic cell transplantation.

The library was prepared using PCR. The sequencer listed for this sample is Illumina HiSeq 2500. Molecular barcoding was employed in the preparation of TCR libraries, with unique molecular identifiers being used to normalize TCRbeta repertoire quantification. The public reads were reanalyzed by TCRdb: fastp trimming at Q25, MiXCR alignment, in-frame beta chains only. When rows share a CDR3 protein, they turn into one entry using the most common DNA and genes. The sample table contains almost 500,000 distinct CDR3 sequences; only one count was recorded for over 9.5% of them. The ten most abundant clones make up around 2% of the sample. The label giving this sample's treatment or condition can be read as: allogeneic hematopoietic cell transplantation with graft depleted of TCRalphabeta T cells and CD19 B cells. TCRalphabeta/CD19-depleted allogeneic hematopoietic cell grafts were given to the transplant recipients, all of whom were children.

This clonotype has ten or more counts. The clone's antigen remains unknown. Per-base quality was not reported, and no clone a single base away is much larger than it. The CDR3 starts with the cysteine, ends with the phenylalanine, and has 11 residues. This entry keeps only the CDR3 DNA: 33 bases, framed from base 1. The germline V gene encodes CDR1 LNHDA and CDR2 SQIVND (reference sequence). Trimming takes 8 bases from V and 4 bases from J, and the germline ends sit 6 bases apart. Points the paper makes about the study in general: Over the following months the frequencies of hyperexpanded clones went down, and after one year T-cell counts and TCRbeta diversity were mostly credited to newly produced T cells. About two months after transplant, the apparently early recovery of alphabetaT-cell counts reportedly depended on just several hundred clones that had expanded rapidly and came from non-depleted graft cells. In some patients, high TCRbeta diversity at day 60 was attributed to recipient T cells and intrathymic progenitors that had survived conditioning.

The chain uses TRBV19 and TRBJ2-1, with an unclear D gene assignment. The receptor was isolated from a child younger than 10 with inherited bone marrow failure, due to receive a stem cell transplant. Sample: PBMCs, taken before TCRalphabeta/CD19-depleted stem cell transplant. The DNA is as follows: TGTGCCAGTGAGATATACAATGAGCAGTTCTTC. This sequence encodes CASEIYNEQFF.